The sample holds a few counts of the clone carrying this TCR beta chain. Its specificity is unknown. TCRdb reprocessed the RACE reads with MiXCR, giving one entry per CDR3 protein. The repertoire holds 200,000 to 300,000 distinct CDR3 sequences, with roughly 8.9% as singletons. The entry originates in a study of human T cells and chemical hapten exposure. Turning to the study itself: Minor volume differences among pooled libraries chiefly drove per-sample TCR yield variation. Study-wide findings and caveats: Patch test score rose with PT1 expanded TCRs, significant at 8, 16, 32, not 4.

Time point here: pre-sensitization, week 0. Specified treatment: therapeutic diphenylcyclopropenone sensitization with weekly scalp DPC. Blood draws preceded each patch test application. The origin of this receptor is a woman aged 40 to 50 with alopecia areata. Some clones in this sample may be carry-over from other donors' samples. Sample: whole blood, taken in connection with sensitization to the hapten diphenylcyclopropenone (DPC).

The CDR3 coding sequence is TGTGCCAGCAGTCGTTCCGGGGGCTCGGCGAGCAATCAGCCCCAGCATTTT. It encodes CASSRSGGSASNQPQHF. The chain carries TRBV6-2 or TRBV6-3 and TRBJ1-5, with D perhaps matching TRBD1 (6 bases). Germline V lookup: CDR1 MNHEY, CDR2 SVGEGT. V was shortened by 5 bases and J by 1 base, with 18 bases between the two germline ends. This CDR3 is built from 17 residues.